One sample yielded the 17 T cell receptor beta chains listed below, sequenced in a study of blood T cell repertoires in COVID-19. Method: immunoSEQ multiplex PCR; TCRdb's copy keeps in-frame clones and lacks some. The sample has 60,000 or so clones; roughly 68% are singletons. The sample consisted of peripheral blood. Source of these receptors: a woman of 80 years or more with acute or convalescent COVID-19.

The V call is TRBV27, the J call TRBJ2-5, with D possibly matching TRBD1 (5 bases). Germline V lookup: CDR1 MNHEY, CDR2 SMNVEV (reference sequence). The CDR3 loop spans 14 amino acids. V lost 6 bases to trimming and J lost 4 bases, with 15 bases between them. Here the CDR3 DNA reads TGTGCCAGCAGGATCCACAGGTTTGCAGAGACCCAGTACTTC. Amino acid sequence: CASRIHRFAETQYF.

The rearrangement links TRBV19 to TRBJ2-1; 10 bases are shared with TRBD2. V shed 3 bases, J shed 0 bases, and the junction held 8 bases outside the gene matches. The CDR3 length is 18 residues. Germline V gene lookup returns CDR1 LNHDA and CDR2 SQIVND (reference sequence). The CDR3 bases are TGTGCCAGTAGTATGGGCCGAGCGGGAGGGAGCTCCTACAATGAGCAGTTCTTC. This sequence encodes CASSMGRAGGSSYNEQFF.

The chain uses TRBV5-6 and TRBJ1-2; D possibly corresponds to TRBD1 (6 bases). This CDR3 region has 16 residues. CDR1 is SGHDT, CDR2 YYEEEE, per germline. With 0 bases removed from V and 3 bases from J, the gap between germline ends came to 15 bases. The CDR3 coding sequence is TGTGCCAGCAGCTTGGACAGGGCCTTCCTATACTATGGCTACACCTTC. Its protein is CASSLDRAFLYYGYTF.

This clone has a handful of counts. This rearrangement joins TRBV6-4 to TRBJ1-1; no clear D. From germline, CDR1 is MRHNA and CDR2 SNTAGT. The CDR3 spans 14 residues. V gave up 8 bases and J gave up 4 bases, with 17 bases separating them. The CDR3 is CASRRGPAGTEAFF. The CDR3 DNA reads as TGTGCCAGCCGTAGAGGCCCGGCGGGCACTGAAGCTTTCTTT.

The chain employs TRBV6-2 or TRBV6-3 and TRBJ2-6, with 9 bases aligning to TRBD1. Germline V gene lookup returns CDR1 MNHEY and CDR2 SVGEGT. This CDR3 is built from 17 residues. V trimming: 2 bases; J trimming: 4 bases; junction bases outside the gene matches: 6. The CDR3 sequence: CASSYNRGRNGANVLTF. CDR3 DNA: TGTGCCAGCAGTTACAACAGGGGGCGCAACGGGGCCAACGTCCTGACTTTC.

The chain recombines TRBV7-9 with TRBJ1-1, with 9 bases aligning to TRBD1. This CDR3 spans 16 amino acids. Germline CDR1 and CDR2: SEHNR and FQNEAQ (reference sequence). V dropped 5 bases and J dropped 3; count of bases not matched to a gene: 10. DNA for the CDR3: TGTGCCAGCAGCCGAGCTCCGGGACAGGGATACACTGAAGCTTTCTTT. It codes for CASSRAPGQGYTEAFF.

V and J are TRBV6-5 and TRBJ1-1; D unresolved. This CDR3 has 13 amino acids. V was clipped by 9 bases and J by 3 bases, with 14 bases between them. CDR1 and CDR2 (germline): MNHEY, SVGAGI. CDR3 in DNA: TGTGCCAGGCGCGTTCGTCCCTACACTGAAGCTTTCTTT. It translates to CARRVRPYTEAFF.

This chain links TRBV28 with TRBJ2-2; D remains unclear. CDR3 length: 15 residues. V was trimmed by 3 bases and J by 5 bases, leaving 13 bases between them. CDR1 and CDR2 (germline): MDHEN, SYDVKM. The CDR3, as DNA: TGTGCCAGCAGTTTCCGGTCTTCGAGGACCGGGGAGCTGTTTTTT. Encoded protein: CASSFRSSRTGELFF.

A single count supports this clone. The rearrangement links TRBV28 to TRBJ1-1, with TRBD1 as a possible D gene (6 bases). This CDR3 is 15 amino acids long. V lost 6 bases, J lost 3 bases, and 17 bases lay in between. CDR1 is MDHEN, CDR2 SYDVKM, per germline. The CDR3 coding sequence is TGTGCCAGCAGATACGGCAGGGGAAGGGACACTGAAGCTTTCTTT. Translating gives CASRYGRGRDTEAFF.

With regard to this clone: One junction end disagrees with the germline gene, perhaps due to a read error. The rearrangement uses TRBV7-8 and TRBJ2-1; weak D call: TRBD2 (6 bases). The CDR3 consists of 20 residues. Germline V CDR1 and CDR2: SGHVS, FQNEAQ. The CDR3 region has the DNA TGTGCCAGCAGCCCGAGTCTGATGGGTAGCGGACGGGGGTCCTCCAATGAGCAGTTCTTC. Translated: CASSPSLMGSGRGSSNEQFF.

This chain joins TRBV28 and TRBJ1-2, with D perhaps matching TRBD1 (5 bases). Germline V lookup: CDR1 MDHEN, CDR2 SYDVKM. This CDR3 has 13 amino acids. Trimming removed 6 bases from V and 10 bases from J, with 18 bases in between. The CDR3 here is CASRTGGGTHYTF. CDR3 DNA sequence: TGTGCCAGCAGAACCGGGGGGGGTACTCACTACACCTTC.

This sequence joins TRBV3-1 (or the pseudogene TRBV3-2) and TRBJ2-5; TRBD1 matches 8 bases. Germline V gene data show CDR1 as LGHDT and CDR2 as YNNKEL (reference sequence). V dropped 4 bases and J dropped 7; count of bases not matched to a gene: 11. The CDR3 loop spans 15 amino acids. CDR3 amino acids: CASSRGTGAAGTQYF. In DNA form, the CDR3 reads TGTGCCAGCAGCCGCGGGACAGGCGCCGCGGGGACCCAGTACTTC.

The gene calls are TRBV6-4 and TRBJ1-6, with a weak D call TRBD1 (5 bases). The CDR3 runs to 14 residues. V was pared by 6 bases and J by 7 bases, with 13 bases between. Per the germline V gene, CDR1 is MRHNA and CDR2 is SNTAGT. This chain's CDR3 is CASRAQGANSPLHF. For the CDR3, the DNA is TGTGCCAGCAGAGCGCAGGGTGCCAATTCACCCCTCCACTTT.

This chain's CDR3 is CASSLVRDSGNTIYF. The DNA for the CDR3 is TGTGCCAGCAGTCTGGTCCGGGACAGTGGAAACACCATATATTTT. The chain combines TRBV28 with TRBJ1-3, with 7 bases matching TRBD1. The V gene's germline CDR1 is MDHEN and CDR2 SYDVKM. CDR3 length: 15 residues. With 5 bases clipped from V and 3 bases from J, the junction kept 7 bases outside the gene matches.

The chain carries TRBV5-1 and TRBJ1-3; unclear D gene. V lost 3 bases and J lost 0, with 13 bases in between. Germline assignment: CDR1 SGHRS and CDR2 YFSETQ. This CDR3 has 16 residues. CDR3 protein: CASSYGGVSSGNTIYF. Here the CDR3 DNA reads TGCGCCAGCAGCTACGGCGGGGTTAGCTCTGGAAACACCATATATTTT.

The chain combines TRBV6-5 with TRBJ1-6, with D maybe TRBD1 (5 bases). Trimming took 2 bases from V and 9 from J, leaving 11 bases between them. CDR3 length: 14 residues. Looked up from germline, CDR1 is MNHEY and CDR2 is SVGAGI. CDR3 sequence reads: CASSYAGKGSPLHF. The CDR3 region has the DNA TGTGCCAGCAGTTACGCAGGGAAGGGTTCACCCCTCCACTTT.

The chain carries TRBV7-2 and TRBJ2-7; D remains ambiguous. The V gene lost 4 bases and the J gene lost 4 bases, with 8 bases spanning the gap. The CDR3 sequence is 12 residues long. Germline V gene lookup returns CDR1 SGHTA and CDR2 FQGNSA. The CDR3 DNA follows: TGTGCCAGCAGCTCAGGCCCTTACGAGCAGTACTTC. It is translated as CASSSGPYEQYF.